These 22 T cell receptor beta chains share one sample of origin, sequenced in a study of T cells in Graves' hyperthyroidism and ophthalmopathy. Using RNA transcripts as the source, TCR beta CDR3 regions were amplified. TCR CDR3 regions were first amplified by RT-PCR with HTBI primers. MiXCR was run by TCRdb on the multiplex PCR reads, yielding one entry per CDR3 protein. The table has roughly 500,000 distinct CDR3 sequences, around 50% seen once; the top ten hold about two fifths. The sample was peripheral blood or thyroid tissue (not recorded which). All receptors come from an adult woman with Graves' disease, either hyperthyroidism or ophthalmopathy (not recorded which).

The sample holds a few counts of this clonotype. This chain links TRBV29-1 with TRBJ2-5; D not certain. The germline CDR1 and CDR2 sequences are SQVTM and ANQGSEA. This CDR3 is 16 amino acids long. Deletions cut 7 bases from V and 1 base from J, with 22 bases between. The CDR3 here is CSARPTLWGAQETQYF. CDR3 coding DNA: TGCAGCGCTCGGCCCACGCTCTGGGGTGCCCAAGAGACCCAGTACTTC. The entire variable domain, with the rest obtained from reference TRBV29-1 and TRBJ2-5, is as follows: SAVISQKPSRDICQRGTSLTIQCQVDSQVTMMFWYRQQPGQSLTLIATANQGSEATYESGFVIDKFPISRPNLTFSTLTVSNMSPEDSSIYLCSARPTLWGAQETQYFGPGTRLLVL.

CDR3 amino acids: CASSEPGTGDWRYTNTGELFF. The CDR3 DNA reads as TGTGCCAGCAGCGAACCCGGGACAGGGGATTGGCGGTATACGAACACCGGGGAGCTGTTTTTT. The rearrangement joins TRBV9 to TRBJ2-2, with TRBD1 matching 10 bases. V gave up 3 bases and J gave up 0 bases; unmatched junction bases: 17. The CDR3 has 21 residues. Looked up from germline, CDR1 is SGDLS and CDR2 is YYNGEE.

This clonotype was recorded at least ten times. This sequence joins TRBV29-1 and TRBJ2-5; possibly TRBD2 for D (5 bases). CDR1 is SQVTM, CDR2 ANQGSEA, per germline. The ends were cut back, 7 bases at V and 2 bases at J, with 14 bases in the middle. The CDR3 spans 13 residues. CDR3 bases: TGCAGCGCCGGAGTAGGGAGACAAGAGACCCAGTACTTC. Its translation: CSAGVGRQETQYF.

This chain uses TRBV20-1 with TRBJ2-2, with D possibly TRBD1 on 5 matching bases. This CDR3 is built from 13 residues. CDR1 and CDR2 (germline): DFQATT, SNEGSKA (reference sequence). The germline V and J ends were trimmed by 3 bases and 4 bases, with 9 bases remaining between them. CDR3 DNA sequence: TGCAGTGCTAGCCAGGGCGCCACCGGGGAGCTGTTTTTT. It yields the protein CSASQGATGELFF.

This clonotype was observed once. For the CDR3, the DNA is TGCAGTGCTAGAGAGTTAGGGGAGACCCAGTACTTC. It codes for CSARELGETQYF. The chain links TRBV20-1 to TRBJ2-5, with D uncertain. V was shortened by 0 bases and J by 5 bases, with 7 bases between the two germline ends. This CDR3 has 12 amino acids. Per germline, CDR1 DFQATT and CDR2 SNEGSKA (reference sequence).

This clonotype was recorded many times. The chain carries TRBV3-1 and TRBJ2-7; 10 positions match TRBD1. Trimming removed 5 bases from V and 6 bases from J; junction bases left unmatched: 7. The CDR3 is 14 residues long. The germline CDR1 and CDR2 sequences are LGHDT and YNNKEL (reference sequence). CDR3 loop: CASSSPGQGLEQYF. The CDR3 region has the DNA TGTGCCAGCAGCTCCCCGGGACAGGGGCTCGAGCAGTACTTC.

This clonotype showed up just a few times. The chain couples TRBV3-1 to TRBJ1-1; D gene ambiguous. The CDR3 has 13 residues. Germline V gene sequence: CDR1 LGHDT, CDR2 YNNKEL (reference sequence). V lost 0 bases to trimming and J lost 3 bases, with 5 bases between them. The CDR3 loop reads CASSQDTDTEAFF. The CDR3 nucleotides are TGTGCCAGCAGCCAAGATACCGACACTGAAGCTTTCTTT. Filled out from reference TRBV3-1 and TRBJ1-1, the complete variable domain reads DTAVSQTPKYLVTQMGNDKSIKCEQNLGHDTMYWYKQDSKKFLKIMFSYNNKELIINETVPNRFSPKSPDKAHLNLHINSLELGDSAVYFCASSQDTDTEAFFGQGTRLTVV.

The genes are TRBV2 and TRBJ2-5; D is uncertain. This CDR3 spans 11 amino acids. Germline CDR1 is SNHLY and CDR2 is FYNNEI. The V gene lost 4 bases and the J gene lost 4 bases, with 4 bases spanning the gap. This CDR3 is CASSGLETQYF. CDR3 in DNA: TGTGCCAGCAGTGGATTAGAGACCCAGTACTTC.

This sequence joins TRBV11-2 and TRBJ2-7, with 8 bases lining up with TRBD2. Germline loops: CDR1 SGHAT, CDR2 FQNNGV. Trimming cost V 6 bases and J 3 bases; bases outside gene matches: 7. CDR3 size: 14 residues. CDR3 in DNA: TGTGCCAGCAGGAGAGCGGGAGAAAACTACGAGCAGTACTTC. It translates to CASRRAGENYEQYF.

This clonotype has ten or more counts. The rearrangement links TRBV6-1 to TRBJ1-6; D is perhaps TRBD1 (5 bases). V dropped 0 bases and J dropped 8 bases, with 17 bases sitting between them. Germline V gives CDR1 MNHNS, CDR2 SASEGT. The CDR3 extends over 17 amino acids. This CDR3 is CASSEALPETGDSPLHF. In DNA, the CDR3 is TGTGCCAGCAGTGAAGCGCTTCCCGAGACGGGGGATTCACCCCTCCACTTT.

This clonotype has a single count. This rearrangement joins TRBV25-1 to TRBJ1-3; D remains ambiguous. The CDR3 contains 16 residues. Germline CDR1 is MGHDK and CDR2 is SYGVNS. Trimming left V 5 bases short and J 3 bases short, with 17 bases between. This chain's CDR3 is CASSPLNNVGGNTIYF. CDR3 bases: TGTGCCAGCAGTCCACTAAACAATGTTGGTGGAAACACCATATATTTT.

CDR3 coding DNA: TGCGCCAGCAGTTCACCTCGGACAGGGCATATAAATGGCTACACCTTC. Protein: CASSSPRTGHINGYTF. The chain links TRBV5-1 to TRBJ1-2, with 8 bases lining up with TRBD1. V lost 5 bases to trimming and J lost 6 bases; unmatched junction nucleotides: 15. The CDR3 is made up of 16 amino acids. CDR1 is SGHRS, CDR2 YFSETQ, per germline.

In its sample, this clonotype was seen a few times. The chain recombines TRBV20-1 with TRBJ1-2; D remains ambiguous. The CDR3 is made up of 14 amino acids. Trimming cost V 3 bases and J 7 bases, with 18 bases left between them. Germline CDR1 reads DFQATT; CDR2 reads SNEGSKA (reference sequence). CDR3 nucleotides: TGCAGTGCTAGTGTTGGCTACCTAAAGGGTGGCTACACCTTC. Translated: CSASVGYLKGGYTF.

The chain couples TRBV7-8 to TRBJ1-1; D unresolved. CDR1 and CDR2 from the germline V gene are SGHVS and FQNEAQ. The CDR3 consists of 14 residues. The ends were cut back, 1 base at V and 6 bases at J, with 12 bases in the middle. CDR3 DNA: TGTGCCAGCAGCTTAGATATGGTGGCGGCTGAAGCTTTCTTT. Translating it yields CASSLDMVAAEAFF.

Here the CDR3 DNA reads TGTGCCAGCGTCCGGGAGGGCACCGGGGAGCTGTTTTTT. This gives the protein CASVREGTGELFF. V and J are TRBV7-9 and TRBJ2-2; TRBD2 matches 8 bases. CDR3 length: 13 residues. V shed 8 bases and J 4 bases; nucleotides not matched to a gene: 3. Germline CDR1 is SEHNR and CDR2 is FQNEAQ (reference sequence). Looking up the rest from reference TRBV7-9 and TRBJ2-2 gives the full variable domain: DTGVSQNPRHKITKRGQNVTFRCDPISEHNRLYWYRQTLGQGPEFLTYFQNEAQLEKSRLLSDRFSAERPKGSFSTLEIQRTEQGDSAMYLCASVREGTGELFFGEGSRLTVL.

This chain links TRBV7-8 with TRBJ2-5, with a weak D call TRBD2 (5 bases). Germline V gene sequence: CDR1 SGHVS, CDR2 FQNEAQ. The CDR3 is made up of 14 amino acids. The V and J ends lost 3 bases and 1 base respectively, with 9 bases between them. The CDR3 spells CASSFLSGQETQYF. CDR3 in DNA: TGTGCCAGCAGCTTTCTAAGCGGCCAAGAGACCCAGTACTTC.

This clonotype was observed at least ten times. V usage is TRBV29-1 and J usage is TRBJ1-2; 9 bases map to TRBD1. Losses at the gene ends were 4 bases for V and 5 bases for J; bases not matched to a gene: 8. Germline CDR1 reads SQVTM; CDR2 reads ANQGSEA. There are 14 residues in the CDR3. The CDR3 reads CSVGTGVVWYGYTF. The CDR3 DNA follows: TGCAGCGTTGGGACAGGGGTTGTTTGGTATGGCTACACCTTC.

This clonotype has at least ten counts. The genes are TRBV10-3 and TRBJ1-3; D not resolved. V shed 4 bases and J shed 8 bases, with 15 bases lying between them. The CDR3 is 14 residues long. Germline assignment: CDR1 ENHRY and CDR2 SYGVKD. The CDR3 DNA reads TGTGCCATCAGTGTTGGTGTACAGAAGGACACCATATATTTT. This sequence encodes CAISVGVQKDTIYF.

As regards this clonotype: The junction does not match germline at one end; this may be a read error. The V and J genes are TRBV2 and TRBJ2-6, with D possibly being TRBD2 (5 bases). The germline V gene encodes CDR1 SNHLY and CDR2 FYNNEI. There are 13 residues in the CDR3. The CDR3 spells CAGRLQGANVLTF. The CDR3 nucleotides read TGTGCCGGCAGACTACAGGGGGCCAACGTCCTGACTTTC.

Many counts were recorded for this clonotype. The gene calls are TRBV12-3 or TRBV12-4 and TRBJ2-7, with D perhaps matching TRBD1 (7 bases). Trimming cost V 2 bases and J 7 bases, with 15 bases left between them. The CDR3 runs 14 residues. CDR3 residues: CASSLRQGGEEQYF. The CDR3 coding sequence is TGTGCCAGCAGTTTACGGCAGGGGGGTGAGGAGCAGTACTTC.

The table lists this clonotype with a few counts. The genes are TRBV5-4 and TRBJ2-5, with D unresolved. Germline V gene lookup returns CDR1 SGHNT and CDR2 YYREEE (reference sequence). The CDR3 runs 14 residues. V was clipped by 4 bases and J by 0 bases, with 10 bases between them. The CDR3 loop reads CASSPKGDQETQYF. The CDR3 DNA follows: TGTGCCAGCAGCCCCAAGGGCGACCAAGAGACCCAGTACTTC. The entire variable domain, with the rest obtained from reference TRBV5-4 and TRBJ2-5, is as follows: ETGVTQSPTHLIKTRGQQVTLRCSSQSGHNTVSWYQQALGQGPQFIFQYYREEENGRGNFPPRFSGLQFPNYSSELNVNALELDDSALYLCASSPKGDQETQYFGPGTRLLVL.

The chain carries TRBV7-9 and TRBJ2-2; TRBD2 matches 14 bases. Trimming took 3 bases from V and 4 from J; bases not matched to a gene: 7. The germline CDR1 and CDR2 sequences are SEHNR and FQNEAQ (reference sequence). This CDR3 region has 18 residues. The CDR3 bases are TGTGCCAGCAGCTTGACTAGCGGGAGGGCCTCGGGCACCGGGGAGCTGTTTTTT. It yields the protein CASSLTSGRASGTGELFF.